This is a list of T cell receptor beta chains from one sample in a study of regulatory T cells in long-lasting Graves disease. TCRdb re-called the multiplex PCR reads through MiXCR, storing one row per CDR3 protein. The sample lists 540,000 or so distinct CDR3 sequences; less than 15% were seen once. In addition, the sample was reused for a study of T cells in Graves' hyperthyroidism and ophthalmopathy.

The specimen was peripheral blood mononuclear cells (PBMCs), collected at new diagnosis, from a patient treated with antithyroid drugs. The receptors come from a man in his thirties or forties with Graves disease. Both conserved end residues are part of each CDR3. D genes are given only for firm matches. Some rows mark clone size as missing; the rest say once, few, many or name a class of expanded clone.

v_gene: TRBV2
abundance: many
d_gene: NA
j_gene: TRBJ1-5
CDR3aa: CASGREASNQPQHF
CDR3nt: TGTGCCAGCGGACGAGAGGCGAGCAATCAGCCCCAGCATTTT

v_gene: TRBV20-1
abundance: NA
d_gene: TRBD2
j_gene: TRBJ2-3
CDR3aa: CSASDRRGEDTQYF
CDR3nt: TGCAGTGCTTCCGACCGACGGGGGGAGGATACGCAGTATTTT

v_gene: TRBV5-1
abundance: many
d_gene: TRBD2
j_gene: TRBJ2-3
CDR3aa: CASSLAGTGGHTDTQYF
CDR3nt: TGCGCCAGCAGCTTGGCCGGGACGGGAGGACACACAGATACGCAGTATTTT

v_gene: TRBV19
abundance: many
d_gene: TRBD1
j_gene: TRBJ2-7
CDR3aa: CASSATSGGRDEQYF
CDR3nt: TGTGCCAGTAGTGCCACCTCAGGGGGCCGGGACGAGCAGTACTTC

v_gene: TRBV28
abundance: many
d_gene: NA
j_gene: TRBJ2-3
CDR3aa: CASSLWLTGLRDTQYF
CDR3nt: TGTGCCAGCAGTTTATGGTTGACAGGTCTGAGGGATACGCAGTATTTT

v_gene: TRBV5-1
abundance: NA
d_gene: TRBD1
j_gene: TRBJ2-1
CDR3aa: CASSLGGTGAFQETQFF
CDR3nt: TGCGCCAGCAGCTTGGGGGGGACAGGGGCCTTCCAAGAGACCCAGTTCTTC

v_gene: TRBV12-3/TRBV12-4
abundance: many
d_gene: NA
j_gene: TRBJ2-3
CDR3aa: CASSHNTGDTQYF
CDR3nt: TGTGCCAGCAGTCACAACACCGGGGATACGCAGTATTTT

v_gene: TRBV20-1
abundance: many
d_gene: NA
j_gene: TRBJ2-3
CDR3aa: CSVGSGGTDTQYF
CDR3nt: TGCAGTGTCGGGTCTGGGGGCACAGATACGCAGTATTTT

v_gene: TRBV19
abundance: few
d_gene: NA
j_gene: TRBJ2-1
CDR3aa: CASSISSSRGVSSYNEQFF
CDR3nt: TGTGCCAGTAGTATTAGTTCCTCGAGGGGGGTGAGCTCCTACAATGAGCAGTTCTTC

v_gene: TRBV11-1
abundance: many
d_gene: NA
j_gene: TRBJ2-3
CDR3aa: CASRQQPDTQYF
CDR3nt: TGTGCCAGCAGACAGCAACCAGATACGCAGTATTTT

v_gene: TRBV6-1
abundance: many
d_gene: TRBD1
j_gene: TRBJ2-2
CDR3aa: CASSKTTGGYTGELFF
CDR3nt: TGTGCCAGCAGTAAGACGACAGGGGGGTACACCGGGGAGCTGTTTTTT

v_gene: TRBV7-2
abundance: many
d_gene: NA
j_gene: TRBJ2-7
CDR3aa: CASSSASSHSYEQYF
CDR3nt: TGTGCCAGCAGCTCCGCTAGCTCCCACTCCTACGAGCAGTACTTC

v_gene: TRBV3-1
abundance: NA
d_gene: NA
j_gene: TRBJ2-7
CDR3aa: CASSQESPKIYEQYF
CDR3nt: TGTGCCAGCAGCCAAGAGTCCCCCAAGATCTACGAGCAGTACTTC

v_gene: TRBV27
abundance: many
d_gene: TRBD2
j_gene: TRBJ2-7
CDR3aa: CASTASGSGFGEQYF
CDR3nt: TGTGCCAGCACCGCCAGCGGGAGTGGCTTTGGCGAGCAGTACTTC

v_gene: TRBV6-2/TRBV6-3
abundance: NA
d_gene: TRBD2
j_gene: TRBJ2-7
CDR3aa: CAISESSGRASYEQYF
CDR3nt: TGTGCCATCAGTGAGTCTTCAGGGAGGGCCTCCTACGAGCAGTACTTC

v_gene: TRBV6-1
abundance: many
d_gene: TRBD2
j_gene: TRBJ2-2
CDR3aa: CASSVSGRAGELFF
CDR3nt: TGTGCCAGCAGTGTTAGCGGGAGGGCCGGGGAGCTGTTTTTT

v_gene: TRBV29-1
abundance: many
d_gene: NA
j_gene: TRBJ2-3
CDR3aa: CSVGVGTPDTQYF
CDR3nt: TGCAGCGTTGGCGTTGGGACACCAGATACGCAGTATTTT